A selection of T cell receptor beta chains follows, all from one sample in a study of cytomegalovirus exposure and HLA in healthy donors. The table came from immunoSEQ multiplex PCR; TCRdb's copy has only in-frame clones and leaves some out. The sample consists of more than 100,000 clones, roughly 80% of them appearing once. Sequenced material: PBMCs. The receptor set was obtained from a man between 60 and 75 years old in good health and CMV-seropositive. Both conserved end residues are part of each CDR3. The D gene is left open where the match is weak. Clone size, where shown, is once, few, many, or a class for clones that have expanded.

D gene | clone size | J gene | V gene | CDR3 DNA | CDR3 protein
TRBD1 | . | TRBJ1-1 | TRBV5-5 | TGTGCCAGCGGACGGACAGGCCTCACTGAAGCTTTCTTT | CASGRTGLTEAFF
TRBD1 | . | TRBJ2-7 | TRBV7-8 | TGTGCCAGCAGCCCTCGCGTACAGGGGGCCCCCCGTGGGAACTTC | CASSPRVQGAPRGNF
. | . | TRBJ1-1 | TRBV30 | TGTGCCTGGAGTGTAGGCGGCGGAGCGGACACTGAAGCTTTCTTT | CAWSVGGGADTEAFF
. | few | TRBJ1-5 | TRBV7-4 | TGTGCCAGCAGCTTAAAACAGGTCATTCAGCCCCAGCATTTT | CASSLKQVIQPQHF
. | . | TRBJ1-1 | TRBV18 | TGTGCCAGCTCACCATACGACAGCCTGATGAACACTGAAGCTTTCTTT | CASSPYDSLMNTEAFF
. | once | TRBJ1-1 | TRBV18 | TGTGCCAGCTCATTATCGGGGAACACTGAAGCTTTCTTT | CASSLSGNTEAFF
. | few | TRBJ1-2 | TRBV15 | TGTGCCACCAGCAGAGGGGAGGGGAGCTATGGCTACACCTTC | CATSRGEGSYGYTF
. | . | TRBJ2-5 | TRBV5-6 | TGTGCCAGCAGCTTGGTTCAGGGAGAGACCCAGTACTTC | CASSLVQGETQYF
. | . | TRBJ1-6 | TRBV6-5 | TGTGCCAGCAGTTTGGGGGGGGGACGGTCACCCCTCCACTTT | CASSLGGGRSPLHF
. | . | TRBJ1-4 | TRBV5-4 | TGTGCCAGCAGCTTGGGTGTATTATCGCGGCAGAAACCTAGTGATGAAAAACTGTTTTTT | CASSLGVLSRQKPSDEKLFF
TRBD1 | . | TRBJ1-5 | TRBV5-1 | TGCGCCAGCAGCCCGATGACAGGGGGCAATCAGCCCCAGCATTTT | CASSPMTGGNQPQHF
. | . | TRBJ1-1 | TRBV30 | TGTGCCTGGAGGACAAGCATGAACACTGAAGCTTTCTTT | CAWRTSMNTEAFF
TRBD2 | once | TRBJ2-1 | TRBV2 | TGTGCCAGCAGTGGCGGGACTAGCCATTACAATGAGCAGTTCTTC | CASSGGTSHYNEQFF
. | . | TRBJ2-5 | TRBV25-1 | TGTGCCAGCAGTGATGGGCTGGGCGGGATAGAGCGAGAGACCCAGTACTTC | CASSDGLGGIERETQYF
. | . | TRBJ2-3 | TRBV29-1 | TGCAGCGTTGGGACCAGGGTTTCTCGGCATACGCAGTATTTT | CSVGTRVSRHTQYF
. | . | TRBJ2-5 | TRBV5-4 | TGTGCCAGCAGCCTAGGACTGATCCAAGAGACCCAGTACTTC | CASSLGLIQETQYF
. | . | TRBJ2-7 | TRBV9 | TGTGCCAGCAGCGTAGGAGGGTACTCCTACGAGCAGTACTTC | CASSVGGYSYEQYF
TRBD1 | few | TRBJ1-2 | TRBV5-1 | TGCGCCAGCAGCTTGAGGGACAGAGGATATGGCTACACCTTC | CASSLRDRGYGYTF
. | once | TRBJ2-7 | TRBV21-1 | TGTGCCAGCAGCAAAGTCACCGGAGACTCCTACGAGCAGTACTTC | CASSKVTGDSYEQYF
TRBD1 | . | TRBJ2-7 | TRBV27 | TGTGCCAGCAGTCCGGACAGGGGATTCTCCTACGAGCAGTACTTC | CASSPDRGFSYEQYF
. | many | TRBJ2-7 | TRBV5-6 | TGTGCCAGCAGCGCTATCTTACAGGGCCTGGGGCTCGAGCAGTACTTC | CASSAILQGLGLEQYF
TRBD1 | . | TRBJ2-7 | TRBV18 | TGTGCCAGCTCACCATCAGACAGGGACGGCGAGCAGTACTTC | CASSPSDRDGEQYF
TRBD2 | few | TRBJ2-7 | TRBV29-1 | TGCAGCGTTGAGGCTAGCGGGAACGAGCAGTACTTC | CSVEASGNEQYF
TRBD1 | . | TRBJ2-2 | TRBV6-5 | TGTGCCAGCAGTCAGGGGGCTTCCGGGGAGCTGTTTTTT | CASSQGASGELFF
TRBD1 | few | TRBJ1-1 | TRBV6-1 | TGTGCCAGCAGTACGACAGGGAGAAACACTGAAGCTTTCTTT | CASSTTGRNTEAFF
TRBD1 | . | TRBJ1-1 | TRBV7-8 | TGTGCCAGCAGCCGGACACCGGGACAGGTGGAAGCTTTCTTT | CASSRTPGQVEAFF
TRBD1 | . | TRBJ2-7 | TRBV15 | TGTGCCACCAGCAGAGATGAGGGGGCGCACGAGCAGTACTTC | CATSRDEGAHEQYF
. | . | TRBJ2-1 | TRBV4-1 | TGCGCCAGCAGCCAAAGCGGCAGCTCCTACAATGAGCAGTTCTTC | CASSQSGSSYNEQFF
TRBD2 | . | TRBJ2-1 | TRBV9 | TGTGCCAGCAGCGTAAGCGGGGCAAGCTCCTACAATGAGCAGTTCTTC | CASSVSGASSYNEQFF
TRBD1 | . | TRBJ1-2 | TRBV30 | TGTGCTGGGGGACAGGGTCTGGATAACTATGGCTACACCTTC | CAGGQGLDNYGYTF
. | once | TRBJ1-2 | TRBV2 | TGTGCCAGCGGGTGGGGCCCCTATGGCTACACCTTC | CASGWGPYGYTF
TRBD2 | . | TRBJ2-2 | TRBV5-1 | TGCGCCAGCAGCTTAGCGGGAGAGACCGGGGAGCTGTTTTTT | CASSLAGETGELFF
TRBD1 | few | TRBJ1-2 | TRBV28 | TGTGCCAGCAGACGGCGGGACAGGGACTACTATGGCTACACCTTC | CASRRRDRDYYGYTF
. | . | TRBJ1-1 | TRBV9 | TGTGCCAGCAGCGTAGGTAGGCGGTTGAACACTGAAGCTTTCTTT | CASSVGRRLNTEAFF
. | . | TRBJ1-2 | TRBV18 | TGTGCCAGCTCATACAGCCACGGGGGGTCCTATGGCTACACCTTC | CASSYSHGGSYGYTF
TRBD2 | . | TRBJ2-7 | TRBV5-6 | TGTGCCAGCAGCTCGGGCCCTAGCGGGACTTCCTACGAGCAGTACTTC | CASSSGPSGTSYEQYF
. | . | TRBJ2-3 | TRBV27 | TGTGCCAGCAGTAGAGGACCGGGGTCGGGAGATACGCAGTATTTT | CASSRGPGSGDTQYF
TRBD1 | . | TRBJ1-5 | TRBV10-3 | TGTGCCATCAGTGAGAAGGGACAGTCCAATCAGCCCCAGCATTTT | CAISEKGQSNQPQHF
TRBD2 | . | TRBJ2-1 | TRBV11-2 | TGTGCCAGCAGCTATCTGGCGGGAGGGCCCAATGAGCAGTTCTTC | CASSYLAGGPNEQFF
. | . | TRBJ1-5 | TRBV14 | TGTGCCAGCAGCCAAGCTTCGGTTGGGCCCCAGCATTTT | CASSQASVGPQHF
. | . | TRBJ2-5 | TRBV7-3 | TGTGCCAGCAGCTTAGGGGGGGCGGGGGAGACCCAGTACTTC | CASSLGGAGETQYF
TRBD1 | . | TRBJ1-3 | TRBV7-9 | TGTGCCAGCAGCTGGGGACAGGGACTCTCTGGAAACACCATATATTTT | CASSWGQGLSGNTIYF
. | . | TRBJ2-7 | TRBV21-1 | TGTGCCAGCAGCAAAGCGACGAAAGGCGGGACCGCCCCCAGGAAGTACGAGCAGTACTTC | CASSKATKGGTAPRKYEQYF
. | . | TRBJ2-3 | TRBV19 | TGTGCCACCACCTTTCGGGGGTTGAATCGTGGAGATACGCAGTATTTT | CATTFRGLNRGDTQYF
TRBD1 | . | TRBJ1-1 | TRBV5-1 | TGCGCCAGCAGGAATGGGGGACAGACTAGCACTGAAGCTTTCTTT | CASRNGGQTSTEAFF
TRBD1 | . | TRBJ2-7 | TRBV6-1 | TGTGCCAGCAGTGATTTTGGGACAGGGCGCTACGAGCAGTACTTC | CASSDFGTGRYEQYF
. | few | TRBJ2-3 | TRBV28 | TGTGCCAGCAGTCCCACAGGGATATACACAGATACGCAGTATTTT | CASSPTGIYTDTQYF
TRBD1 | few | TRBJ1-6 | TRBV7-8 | TGTGCCAGCAGCTACGATTCAGGGGGCTATTCACCCCTCCACTTT | CASSYDSGGYSPLHF
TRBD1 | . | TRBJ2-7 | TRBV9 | TGTGCCAGCAGCGTAGGTAGGGGGCCTAGGGAGCAGTACTTC | CASSVGRGPREQYF
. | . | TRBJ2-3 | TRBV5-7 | TGTGCCAGCAGCCTGGGGCGGTTCAGGGGACGAACAGATACGCAGTATTTT | CASSLGRFRGRTDTQYF
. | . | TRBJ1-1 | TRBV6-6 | TGTGCCAGCAGTCCAGTTGGGGGCTACACTGAAGCTTTCTTT | CASSPVGGYTEAFF
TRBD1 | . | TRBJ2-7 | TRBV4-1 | TGCGCCAGCAGCCAAGATCCCGGACAGGGCTACGAGCAGTACTTC | CASSQDPGQGYEQYF
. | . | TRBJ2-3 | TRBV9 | TGTGCCAGCAGCTCCGGGACTCGGGGAGATACGCAGTATTTT | CASSSGTRGDTQYF
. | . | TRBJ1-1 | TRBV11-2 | TGTGCCAGCAGCTCCGACAGGTTGAACACTGAAGCTTTCTTT | CASSSDRLNTEAFF
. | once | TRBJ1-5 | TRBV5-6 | TGTGCCAGCAGCCACAGTCAGAACCTGCCCCAGCATTTT | CASSHSQNLPQHF
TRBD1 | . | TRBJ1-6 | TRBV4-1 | TGCGCCAGCAGCCTCGGACAGGGCTCCTATAATTCACCCCTCCACTTT | CASSLGQGSYNSPLHF
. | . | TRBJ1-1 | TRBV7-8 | TGTGCCAGCAGCTTAGCGTTCGGGGACACTGAAGCTTTCTTT | CASSLAFGDTEAFF
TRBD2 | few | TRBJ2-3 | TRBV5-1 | TGCGCCAGCAGGGGACTAGCGGGCACAGATACGCAGTATTTT | CASRGLAGTDTQYF
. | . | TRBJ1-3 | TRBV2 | TGTGCCAGCAGTGTTCCCCCAGACAGGACTTCTGGAAACACCATATATTTT | CASSVPPDRTSGNTIYF